The 27 T cell receptor beta chains below all came from one sample that was sequenced in a study of response to subunit inactivated influenza vaccine listed by TCRdb under 2018. Library construction relied on RT-PCR. TCRdb names Illumina HiSeq 2500 as the instrument used. TCRdb redid the processing of the public reads, applying fastp at Q25 and MiXCR, and retained in-frame beta chains. Every CDR3 protein is listed once, alongside the most common genes and DNA of its rows. Recorded for this sample are fewer than 750,000 distinct CDR3 sequences; around 15% of them occurred a single time. The biggest ten clones account for 11% of the sample. Sequenced here: PBMCs from blood, sampled roughly 13 days after vaccination. Receptors originate from a man in his forties or fifties who received an inactivated influenza vaccine. Donor details come from another sample of the same person, matched by shared clones.

This clonotype turned up a few times. The chain is built from TRBV12-3 or TRBV12-4 and TRBJ1-1; the match to TRBD1 covers 8 bases. V shed 8 bases, J shed 5 bases, and the junction held 7 bases outside the gene matches. CDR3 length equals 13 residues. DNA for the CDR3: TGTGCCAGCGGCCAGACAGGGGAAACTGAAGCTTTCTTT. Amino acid sequence: CASGQTGETEAFF.

The rearrangement uses TRBV15 and TRBJ1-5, with D hard to call. V was trimmed by 4 bases and J by 6 bases, leaving 10 bases between them. Germline V CDR1 and CDR2: LNHNV, YYDKDF (reference sequence). The CDR3 length is 13 residues. CDR3 region: CATSTSGGQPQHF. Here the CDR3 DNA reads TGTGCCACCAGCACATCCGGAGGTCAGCCCCAGCATTTT.

This clonotype was seen repeatedly, ten times or more. This rearrangement joins TRBV4-1 to TRBJ2-5, with a possible D match to TRBD2 (6 bases). V dropped 6 bases and J dropped 5 bases, with 19 bases sitting between them. The CDR3 extends over 15 amino acids. Looked up from germline, CDR1 is MGHRA and CDR2 is YSYEKL. The DNA of the CDR3 is TGCGCCAGCAGTCTTCTCGTGGCTAGCGCCGAGACCCAGTACTTC. Translation gives CASSLLVASAETQYF.

This clonotype was recorded a few times. This rearrangement joins TRBV7-9 to TRBJ2-5, with D uncertain. V lost 5 bases to trimming and J lost 3 bases, with 13 bases between them. Germline CDR1 is SEHNR and CDR2 is FQNEAQ (reference sequence). The CDR3 length is 14 residues. The chain's CDR3 is CASSIPRKKETQYF. The CDR3 DNA follows: TGTGCCAGCAGCATCCCCCGAAAAAAAGAGACCCAGTACTTC.

This clonotype has a handful of counts. CDR3 sequence (DNA): TGTGCCAGCAGCCAAGATCGTCCCGCGGGGCGAAATGGCTACACCTTC. It is translated as CASSQDRPAGRNGYTF. The rearrangement links TRBV3-1 to TRBJ1-2; D perhaps matches TRBD1 (5 bases). The CDR3 has 16 amino acids. V was clipped by 0 bases and J by 6 bases, with 17 bases between them. Germline V gives CDR1 LGHDT, CDR2 YNNKEL (reference sequence).

The V call is TRBV12-3 or TRBV12-4, the J call TRBJ2-3; D unresolved. The CDR3 is made up of 12 amino acids. Between the trimmed V and J ends, which lost 5 bases and 6 bases, there was a span of 9 bases. The CDR3 here is CASSPHLDTQYF. The DNA for the CDR3 is TGTGCCAGCAGTCCCCATCTCGATACGCAGTATTTT.

The rearrangement uses TRBV28 and TRBJ2-4; D may be TRBD1 (8 bases). This CDR3 has 17 residues. CDR1 and CDR2 from the germline V gene are MDHEN and SYDVKM. V was clipped by 5 bases and J by 1 base, with 18 bases between them. CDR3 DNA sequence: TGTGCCAGCAGTCCCGCAACAGGGGGGGTTGCCAAAAACATTCAGTACTTC. Protein: CASSPATGGVAKNIQYF.

This clonotype was counted a few times. The chain joins TRBV4-3 to TRBJ1-5, with D unresolved. Trimming took 1 base from V and 3 from J, leaving 10 bases between them. Looked up from germline, CDR1 is LGHNA and CDR2 is YSLEER. This CDR3 region has 15 residues. The CDR3 protein is CASSQAEGPNQPQHF. The CDR3 DNA follows: TGCGCCAGCAGCCAAGCTGAAGGTCCCAATCAGCCCCAGCATTTT.

J is TRBJ2-7 and V is TRBV4-1; D is undetermined. V was shortened by 0 bases and J by 2 bases, with 8 bases between the two germline ends. The CDR3 loop spans 14 amino acids. Germline CDR1 MGHRA, CDR2 YSYEKL. The CDR3 DNA reads TGCGCCAGCAGCCAAGATGGTGGGGCCTACGAGCAGTACTTC. As protein: CASSQDGGAYEQYF.

This chain joins TRBV5-1 and TRBJ2-7, with D perhaps matching TRBD1 (6 bases). With 0 bases removed from V and 6 bases from J, the gap between germline ends came to 16 bases. The germline CDR1 and CDR2 sequences are SGHRS and YFSETQ. The CDR3 contains 15 residues. CDR3 amino acids: CASSLDFAKTGEQYF. The CDR3 nucleotides are TGCGCCAGCAGCTTGGACTTTGCCAAGACAGGCGAGCAGTACTTC.

This clonotype was counted a few times. The chain links TRBV24-1 to TRBJ2-3; D is ambiguous. V shed 2 bases and J shed 2 bases, with 4 bases lying between them. Germline lookup yields CDR1 KGHDR and CDR2 SFDVKD. This CDR3 has 13 amino acids. The CDR3 bases are TGTGCCACCAGTGATTCCTACACAGATACGCAGTATTTT. Translating gives CATSDSYTDTQYF.

CDR3 DNA: TGCAGTGCTAGTGGGGACACTAAAGTCTATGGCTACACCTTC. This gives the protein CSASGDTKVYGYTF. The genes are TRBV20-1 and TRBJ1-2; tentative D call: TRBD1 (6 bases). CDR3 length equals 14 residues. Germline V gene lookup returns CDR1 DFQATT and CDR2 SNEGSKA (reference sequence). V was cut by 3 bases and J by 4 bases, with 15 bases left in between.

This clonotype has ten or more counts. The V gene is TRBV3-1, the J gene TRBJ1-2, with D possibly TRBD1 on 5 matching bases. There are 15 residues in the CDR3. Germline CDR1 reads LGHDT; CDR2 reads YNNKEL (reference sequence). Trimming removed 4 bases from V and 0 bases from J, with 12 bases in between. In nucleotides, the CDR3 is TGTGCCAGCAGCCGGGGAACAGGTGCTAACTATGGCTACACCTTC. Amino acid sequence: CASSRGTGANYGYTF.

This clonotype appeared a few times. The rearrangement uses TRBV5-1 and TRBJ2-7; no reliable D call. Germline loops: CDR1 SGHRS, CDR2 YFSETQ. The CDR3 totals 14 residues. Trimming cost V 0 bases and J 3 bases, with 10 bases left between them. CDR3 amino acids: CASSLEQVNYEQYF. The CDR3 region has the DNA TGCGCCAGCAGCTTGGAGCAGGTCAACTACGAGCAGTACTTC.

This clonotype was detected many times. This chain connects TRBV12-3 or TRBV12-4 to TRBJ1-5; D is uncertain. Trimming stripped 2 bases from V and 5 bases from J, with 7 bases between. The CDR3 sequence is 13 residues long. CDR3 DNA sequence: TGTGCCAGCAGTTTAAACTCGTATCAGCCCCAGCATTTT. This gives the protein CASSLNSYQPQHF.

The chain employs TRBV7-2 and TRBJ1-5; D is undetermined. V shed 5 bases and J shed 3 bases, with 8 bases lying between them. The germline V gene has CDR1 SGHTA and CDR2 FQGNSA. The length of the CDR3 is 13 residues. CDR3 in amino acids: CASSIGVNQPQHF. CDR3 bases: TGTGCCAGCAGCATAGGAGTCAATCAGCCCCAGCATTTT.

This clonotype was observed a handful of times. This rearrangement joins TRBV7-2 to TRBJ1-1, with D hard to call. The ends were cut back, 2 bases at V and 0 bases at J, with 10 bases in the middle. This CDR3 has 15 amino acids. Germline V gene sequence: CDR1 SGHTA, CDR2 FQGNSA. The CDR3 region is CASSLRASVNTEAFF. The CDR3 DNA follows: TGTGCCAGCAGCTTACGGGCCAGTGTGAACACTGAAGCTTTCTTT.

V gene TRBV7-2 combines with J gene TRBJ2-3; TRBD2 aligns across 7 bases. Germline V CDR1 and CDR2: SGHTA, FQGNSA. The CDR3 contains 15 residues. V shed 6 bases, J shed 0 bases, and the junction held 6 bases outside the gene matches. The chain's CDR3 is CASRKPGLSTDTQYF. Here the CDR3 DNA reads TGTGCCAGCAGAAAGCCGGGACTAAGCACAGATACGCAGTATTTT.

This clonotype was seen only a few times. This sequence joins TRBV7-9 and TRBJ1-6; D is unclear. Looked up from germline, CDR1 is SEHNR and CDR2 is FQNEAQ (reference sequence). The V gene lost 8 bases and the J gene lost 8 bases, with 13 bases spanning the gap. CDR3 length equals 13 residues. The CDR3 is CASSEGIYSPLHF. The CDR3 bases are TGTGCCAGCTCCGAAGGGATCTATTCACCCCTCCACTTT. Looking up the rest from reference TRBV7-9 and TRBJ1-6 gives the full variable domain: DTGVSQNPRHKITKRGQNVTFRCDPISEHNRLYWYRQTLGQGPEFLTYFQNEAQLEKSRLLSDRFSAERPKGSFSTLEIQRTEQGDSAMYLCASSEGIYSPLHFGNGTRLTVT.

The CDR3 loop is CASSLVPDRGIYEQYF. CDR3 sequence (DNA): TGCGCCAGCAGCTTGGTCCCGGACAGGGGCATCTACGAGCAGTACTTC. This chain uses TRBV5-1 with TRBJ2-7; 9 bases are a match to TRBD1. The germline V gene has CDR1 SGHRS and CDR2 YFSETQ. J lost 3 bases, V lost 0 bases, and 7 bases had no gene match. CDR3 length: 16 amino acids. The complete variable domain, with remaining parts taken from reference TRBV5-1 and TRBJ2-7, reads KAGVTQTPRYLIKTRGQQVTLSCSPISGHRSVSWYQQTPGQGLQFLFEYFSETQRNKGNFPGRFSGRQFSNSRSEMNVSTLELGDSALYLCASSLVPDRGIYEQYFGPGTRLTVT.

This clonotype was recorded a few times. The chain is built from TRBV20-1 and TRBJ1-6; tentative D call: TRBD1 (5 bases). CDR3 size: 14 residues. The germline gives CDR1 DFQATT, CDR2 SNEGSKA (reference sequence). Trimming took off 1 base at V and 7 bases at J, with 11 bases between the two ends. The CDR3 DNA follows: TGCAGTGCTAGAGCTCGACAGCGAAATTCACCCCTCCACTTT. Translated: CSARARQRNSPLHF.

This clonotype was counted at least ten times. This chain connects TRBV29-1 to TRBJ2-7; 9 nucleotides align to TRBD2. Germline-derived CDR1 and CDR2 are SQVTM and ANQGSEA. There are 13 residues in the CDR3. V trimming: 7 bases; J trimming: 4 bases; junction bases outside the gene matches: 8. CDR3 in amino acids: CSAHSGSSYEQYF. CDR3 sequence (DNA): TGCAGCGCACATAGCGGGAGTAGTTACGAGCAGTACTTC.

The table lists this clonotype with many counts. The chain joins TRBV4-3 to TRBJ2-1, with a weak D call TRBD2 (6 bases). V shed 1 base and J shed 1 base, with 8 bases lying between them. The CDR3 covers 15 residues. Germline lookup yields CDR1 LGHNA and CDR2 YSLEER. CDR3 protein: CASSQVAESYNEQFF. CDR3 nucleotides: TGCGCCAGCAGCCAAGTAGCGGAATCCTACAATGAGCAGTTCTTC.

This clonotype occurred a few times. This chain uses TRBV7-9 with TRBJ1-1; D not resolved. Germline loops: CDR1 SEHNR, CDR2 FQNEAQ (reference sequence). The CDR3 length is 13 residues. Trimming pared 3 bases from V and 4 bases from J, leaving 9 bases between. DNA for the CDR3: TGTGCCAGCAGCTTCGGACCAATCACTGAAGCTTTCTTT. Its protein product is CASSFGPITEAFF.

The CDR3 loop is CASSHPGGDGDTQYF. The CDR3 nucleotides read TGTGCCAGCAGTCATCCGGGAGGGGATGGAGATACGCAGTATTTT. This rearrangement joins TRBV28 to TRBJ2-3, with 8 bases that match TRBD2. Germline CDR1 is MDHEN and CDR2 is SYDVKM. J gave up 5 bases and V 5 bases, and 9 bases lay outside the gene matches. This CDR3 spans 15 amino acids.

This clonotype came up many times. The V and J genes are TRBV2 and TRBJ2-3; 10 bases match TRBD2. Losses at the gene ends were 6 bases for V and 1 base for J; bases not matched to a gene: 10. The CDR3 spans 17 residues. Germline lookup yields CDR1 SNHLY and CDR2 FYNNEI. The CDR3 nucleotides read TGTGCCAGCAGGACGGCTAGCGGGGGTGGGGGCACAGATACGCAGTATTTT. The encoded protein is CASRTASGGGGTDTQYF.

This clonotype was counted many times. The V and J genes are TRBV20-1 and TRBJ2-7; D gene uncertain. Germline V gene data show CDR1 as DFQATT and CDR2 as SNEGSKA (reference sequence). The CDR3 has 15 residues. Trimming removed 6 bases at V and 0 bases at J, with 18 bases between. CDR3: CSAPEMTSLSYEQYF. The DNA for the CDR3 is TGCAGTGCCCCGGAGATGACTTCCCTCTCCTACGAGCAGTACTTC.